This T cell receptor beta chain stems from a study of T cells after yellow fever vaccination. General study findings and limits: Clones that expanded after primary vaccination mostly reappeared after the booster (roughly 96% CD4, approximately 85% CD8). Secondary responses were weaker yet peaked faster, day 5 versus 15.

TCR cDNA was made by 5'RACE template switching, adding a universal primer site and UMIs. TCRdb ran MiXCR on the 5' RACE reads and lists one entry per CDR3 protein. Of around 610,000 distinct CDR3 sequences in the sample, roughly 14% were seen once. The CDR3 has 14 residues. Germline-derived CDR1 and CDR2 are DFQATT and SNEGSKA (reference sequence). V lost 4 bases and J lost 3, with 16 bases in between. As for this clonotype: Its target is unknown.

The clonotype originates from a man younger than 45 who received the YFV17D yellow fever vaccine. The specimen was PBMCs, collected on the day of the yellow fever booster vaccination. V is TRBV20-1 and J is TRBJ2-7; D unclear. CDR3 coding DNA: TGCAGTGCTAAGCCAAAACTTCCCTACTACGAGCAGTACTTC. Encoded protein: CSAKPKLPYYEQYF.